Below are 30 T cell receptor beta chains sequenced from a single sample in a study of blood T cell repertoires in COVID-19. Profiling relied on immunoSEQ multiplex PCR, and the TCRdb table lists in-frame clones only, not all of them. The table records 200,000 or so clones, roughly 84% of them present only once. The sequenced material came from peripheral blood. The receptors were sampled from a human donor in a cohort sampled during active COVID-19.

The chain employs TRBV6-5 and TRBJ2-7, with D possibly being TRBD1 (6 bases). The CDR3 is 13 residues long. From germline, CDR1 is MNHEY and CDR2 SVGAGI. With 8 bases removed from V and 3 bases from J, the gap between germline ends came to 14 bases. The CDR3 region has the DNA TGTGCCAGCGGGAACAGGGTGGGCTACGAGCAGTACGTC. This sequence encodes CASGNRVGYEQYV.

The rearrangement uses TRBV24-1 and TRBJ2-7; tentatively, D is TRBD1 (5 bases). V lost 7 bases to trimming and J lost 3 bases, with 15 bases between them. The CDR3 totals 14 residues. The germline CDR1 and CDR2 sequences are KGHDR and SFDVKD. CDR3 amino acids: CATSPRTLLYEQYV. In nucleotides, the CDR3 is TGTGCCACCAGCCCCAGGACACTTCTCTACGAGCAGTACGTC.

This clone showed up just a few times. The rearrangement joins TRBV10-1 to TRBJ1-1; weak D call: TRBD1 (5 bases). The length of the CDR3 is 15 residues. Germline V gene sequence: CDR1 WNHNN, CDR2 SYGVQD (reference sequence). Trimming took off 2 bases at V and 4 bases at J, with 14 bases between the two ends. In DNA, the CDR3 is TGCGCCAGCAGTGAGACGGGGGTGCCCCCCACTGAAGCTTTCTTT. Translating gives CASSETGVPPTEAFF.

Only a few counts were recorded for this clone. The J gene is TRBJ1-2, the V gene TRBV7-9; D might be TRBD1 (6 bases). V lost 0 bases, J lost 2 bases, and 10 bases lay in between. Per germline, CDR1 SEHNR and CDR2 FQNEAQ (reference sequence). The CDR3 is 15 amino acids. CDR3 nucleotide sequence: TGTGCCAGCAGCTTAGCTCCGGGACAAAACTATGGCTACACCTTC. Protein: CASSLAPGQNYGYTF.

The CDR3 here is CASSSQGTGELFF. CDR3 coding DNA: TGTGCCAGCAGCTCACAGGGGACCGGGGAGCTGTTTTTT. The V call is TRBV7-8, the J call TRBJ2-2; 7 bases map to TRBD1. The CDR3 extends over 13 amino acids. Germline V gene sequence: CDR1 SGHVS, CDR2 FQNEAQ. The ends lost 4 bases at V and 5 bases at J; junction bases unmatched: 1.

The chain employs TRBV19 and TRBJ1-3, with D perhaps TRBD1 (6 bases). CDR1 is LNHDA, CDR2 SQIVND, per germline (reference sequence). V gave up 5 bases and J gave up 1 base, with 18 bases separating them. CDR3 length: 17 amino acids. The CDR3 sequence is CASSFTEGVRSGNTIYF. DNA for the CDR3: TGTGCCAGTAGTTTCACCGAGGGGGTGAGGTCTGGAAACACCATATATTTT.

The chain links TRBV7-8 to TRBJ2-7; 8 positions match TRBD1. Germline assignment: CDR1 SGHVS and CDR2 FQNEAQ. V trimming: 2 bases; J trimming: 2 bases; junction bases outside the gene matches: 5. The CDR3 totals 15 residues. The CDR3 DNA sequence: TGTGCCAGCAGCTTAAGGACAGGGTCGGCCTACGAGCAGTACTTC. Protein sequence: CASSLRTGSAYEQYF.

This chain connects TRBV15 to TRBJ1-6, with D hard to call. This CDR3 spans 16 amino acids. The germline gives CDR1 LNHNV, CDR2 YYDKDF (reference sequence). Between the trimmed V and J ends, which lost 1 base and 0 bases, there was a span of 7 bases. In nucleotides, the CDR3 is TGTGCCACCAGCAGAGGGAGGTACTCCTATAATTCACCCCTCCACTTT. It specifies CATSRGRYSYNSPLHF.

The rearrangement joins TRBV10-3 to TRBJ1-3, with 9 nucleotides matching TRBD1. V was clipped by 2 bases and J by 1 base; unmatched bases: 6. The CDR3 consists of 17 residues. From germline, CDR1 is ENHRY and CDR2 SYGVKD. CDR3 nucleotide sequence: TGTGCCATCAGTGAGACCAGACAGGGGGTATCTGGAAACACCATATATTTT. Translating it yields CAISETRQGVSGNTIYF.

V is TRBV25-1 and J is TRBJ1-3; D may be TRBD1 (5 bases). V shed 3 bases and J shed 0 bases, with 15 bases lying between them. Germline V gene data show CDR1 as MGHDK and CDR2 as SYGVNS. The CDR3 is made up of 17 amino acids. This CDR3 reads CASSEPRGGYSGNTIYF. Written as DNA, the CDR3 is TGTGCCAGCAGTGAGCCCCGGGGGGGATACTCTGGAAACACCATATATTTT.

This clone was observed once. The chain joins TRBV29-1 to TRBJ1-1; D is unclear. V gave up 0 bases and J gave up 4 bases, with 18 bases separating them. The CDR3 consists of 16 residues. CDR1 and CDR2 from the germline V gene are SQVTM and ANQGSEA. CDR3 coding DNA: TGCAGCGTTGAAGATCAAGTTTGGCTTGAGGGCACTGAAGCTTTCTTT. Translation: CSVEDQVWLEGTEAFF.

The chain links TRBV6-6 to TRBJ2-1; 8 bases agree with TRBD2. There are 17 residues in the CDR3. With V trimmed by 5 bases and J by 6 bases, 15 bases remained unmatched. Germline V gives CDR1 MNHNY, CDR2 SVGAGI (reference sequence). CDR3 nucleotides: TGTGCCAGCAGTCTACCCACTTCGGGGGGGTGGGGCAATGAGCAGTTCTTC. Residues: CASSLPTSGGWGNEQFF.

The chain employs TRBV5-1 and TRBJ2-3; 10 bases agree with TRBD1. With V trimmed by 4 bases and J by 2 bases, 7 bases remained unmatched. The germline V gene has CDR1 SGHRS and CDR2 YFSETQ. The CDR3 sequence is 16 residues long. The CDR3 DNA is TGCGCCAGCAGCGCGACAGGGGGCGCTTTCACAGATACGCAGTATTTT. As protein: CASSATGGAFTDTQYF.

The CDR3: CATSRTPSYNEQFF. In DNA form, the CDR3 reads TGTGCCACCAGTCGGACACCCTCCTACAATGAGCAGTTCTTC. V usage is TRBV24-1 and J usage is TRBJ2-1; a possible D gene is TRBD1 (5 bases). The CDR3 runs 14 residues. The V and J ends lost 6 bases and 0 bases respectively, with 8 bases between them. CDR1 and CDR2 (germline): KGHDR, SFDVKD.

The rearrangement joins TRBV20-1 to TRBJ1-1; D is uncertain. Germline CDR1 DFQATT, CDR2 SNEGSKA (reference sequence). The CDR3 sequence is 11 residues long. The V and J ends lost 5 bases and 0 bases respectively, with 4 bases between them. CDR3 sequence: CSAYLNTEAFF. For the CDR3, the DNA is TGCAGTGCTTATTTGAACACTGAAGCTTTCTTT.

Only one count was recorded for this clone. CDR3 sequence: CASSYGDSSNQPQHF. The CDR3 DNA sequence: TGTGCCAGCAGTTACGGGGACAGTAGCAATCAGCCCCAGCATTTT. This sequence joins TRBV6-6 and TRBJ1-5, with 7 bases that match TRBD1. Germline V gene lookup returns CDR1 MNHNY and CDR2 SVGAGI (reference sequence). V was pared by 2 bases and J by 0 bases, with 1 base of the junction left unmatched. The CDR3 runs to 15 residues.

This sequence joins TRBV3-1 (or the pseudogene TRBV3-2) and TRBJ1-1; 7 bases are a match to TRBD1. The J segment lost 8 bases and the V segment lost 2 bases, leaving 8 bases of the junction unmatched. CDR3 length equals 14 residues. CDR1 and CDR2 (germline): LGHDT, YNNKEL (reference sequence). CDR3 in DNA: TGTGCCAGCAGCCAACAAACAGGGGTGACCGAAGCTTTCTTT. This translates into CASSQQTGVTEAFF.

V usage is TRBV19 and J usage is TRBJ1-1; 7 bases are a match to TRBD1. Trimming took 7 bases from V and 5 from J; bases not matched to a gene: 1. CDR3 length: 11 amino acids. Germline lookup yields CDR1 LNHDA and CDR2 SQIVND (reference sequence). The CDR3 nucleotides are TGTGCCAGTAAGGGGGCGACTGAAGCTTTCTTT. The encoded protein is CASKGATEAFF.

This clone appeared once. The chain recombines TRBV19 with TRBJ2-6, with D perhaps TRBD2 (6 bases). The V end lost 3 bases, the J end lost 4 bases, and 16 bases lay between the germline ends. The CDR3 loop spans 17 amino acids. Germline CDR1 is LNHDA and CDR2 is SQIVND (reference sequence). The CDR3 DNA follows: TGTGCCAGTAGTATCCGGGACTCCCTCCCCGGGGCCAACGTCCTGACTTTC. Translation: CASSIRDSLPGANVLTF.

This chain connects TRBV5-4 to TRBJ2-3; 9 positions agree with TRBD2. This CDR3 has 19 amino acids. V shed 4 bases, J shed 2 bases, and the junction held 17 bases outside the gene matches. The germline gives CDR1 SGHNT, CDR2 YYREEE (reference sequence). The CDR3: CASSARPNVAGENTDTQYF. CDR3 sequence (DNA): TGTGCCAGCAGCGCTAGACCTAACGTAGCGGGGGAGAACACAGATACGCAGTATTTT. Based on the CDR3 plus reference TRBV5-4 and TRBJ2-3, the full variable domain is ETGVTQSPTHLIKTRGQQVTLRCSSQSGHNTVSWYQQALGQGPQFIFQYYREEENGRGNFPPRFSGLQFPNYSSELNVNALELDDSALYLCASSARPNVAGENTDTQYFGPGTRLTVL.

The chain is built from TRBV7-9 and TRBJ2-7, with 8 bases identical to TRBD1. The V segment lost 5 bases and the J segment 3 bases; nucleotides outside the gene matches: 9. The CDR3 is 15 residues long. The germline CDR1 and CDR2 sequences are SEHNR and FQNEAQ (reference sequence). Here the CDR3 reads CASSHVRQGLYEQYF. In DNA, the CDR3 is TGTGCCAGCAGCCACGTCAGACAGGGGCTCTACGAGCAGTACTTC.

This chain joins TRBV10-3 and TRBJ2-3; TRBD2 matches at 10 bases. The CDR3 is 16 residues long. Germline V gene lookup returns CDR1 ENHRY and CDR2 SYGVKD. With 6 bases clipped from V and 0 bases from J, the junction kept 6 bases outside the gene matches. The CDR3 region has the DNA TGTGCCATCAGAGCCGGGACTAGCGTTAGCACAGATACGCAGTATTTT. It codes for CAIRAGTSVSTDTQYF.

The chain joins TRBV7-2 to TRBJ2-1, with TRBD1 matching 7 bases. Trimming took 5 bases from V and 14 from J; bases not matched to a gene: 18. The CDR3 is made up of 15 amino acids. Germline lookup yields CDR1 SGHTA and CDR2 FQGNSA. CDR3 region: CASSLDRDFDGHEFF. In DNA form, the CDR3 reads TGTGCCAGCAGCCTCGACAGGGATTTTGATGGGCATGAGTTCTTC.

The V call is TRBV11-2, the J call TRBJ1-1; D remains unclear. Germline V gives CDR1 SGHAT, CDR2 FQNNGV. V lost 7 bases to trimming and J lost 1 base, with 22 bases between them. The CDR3 sequence is 17 residues long. Here the CDR3 reads CASTSRYEGVGNTEAFF. CDR3 bases: TGTGCCAGCACCTCCCGGTACGAGGGAGTGGGGAACACTGAAGCTTTCTTT.

The rearrangement uses TRBV7-2 and TRBJ2-2; 7 bases match TRBD1. The CDR3 has 15 residues. Germline CDR1 and CDR2: SGHTA and FQGNSA. After removal of 3 bases from V and 4 bases from J, the junction contained 5 bases not matched to a gene. The CDR3: CASSLRGPGTGELFF. The CDR3 DNA reads as TGTGCCAGCAGCTTGAGGGGGCCGGGCACCGGGGAGCTGTTTTTT.

The rearrangement links TRBV20-1 to TRBJ2-3; D is unclear. Deletions cut 5 bases from V and 6 bases from J, with 9 bases between. CDR3 length: 11 amino acids. Germline assignment: CDR1 DFQATT and CDR2 SNEGSKA (reference sequence). The CDR3 sequence: CSAEIADTQYF. In DNA, the CDR3 is TGCAGTGCTGAGATCGCCGATACGCAGTATTTT.

V usage is TRBV7-2 and J usage is TRBJ1-5; D might be TRBD1 (5 bases). The CDR3 contains 14 residues. The V gene lost 1 base and the J gene lost 7 bases, with 11 bases spanning the gap. CDR1 SGHTA and CDR2 FQGNSA come from the germline V gene. CDR3 in amino acids: CASSLEAGNQPQHF. DNA of the CDR3: TGTGCCAGCAGCTTAGAAGCAGGGAACCAGCCCCAGCATTTT.

Worth noting for this clone: Since the CDR3 does not end with the conserved phenylalanine or tryptophan, this likely comes from a read error. No DNA is shown, since the ends of the CDR3 on it are uncertain; the CDR3 is the one TCRdb lists. The chain has TRBV6-5 and TRBJ1-6; the table assigns TRBD1, which was not confirmed against the DNA. The CDR3 is 10 amino acids in total, end residues counted. Germline CDR1 is MNHEY and CDR2 is SVGAGI. The CDR3 is CATIIQEPLG.

This chain links TRBV6-5 with TRBJ1-1; the match to TRBD1 covers 12 bases. Unmatched junction bases numbered 12, after V lost 8 bases and J lost 8 bases. Germline assignment: CDR1 MNHEY and CDR2 SVGAGI. This CDR3 has 15 amino acids. CDR3 nucleotide sequence: TGTGCCAGCGCAAACCGGGACAGGGGGCGTTCGGAAGCTTTCTTT. Translating gives CASANRDRGRSEAFF.

The chain recombines TRBV10-3 with TRBJ2-7; weak D call: TRBD2 (5 bases). The CDR3 is 13 amino acids. Trimming shortened V by 6 bases and J by 6 bases, and 15 bases separated the two germline ends. Germline CDR1 reads ENHRY; CDR2 reads SYGVKD. This chain's CDR3 is CAIRTVGAGEQYF. CDR3 sequence (DNA): TGTGCCATCAGGACGGTGGGAGCAGGCGAGCAGTACTTC.